This TCR beta chain was captured in a study of T cells after yellow fever vaccination (dated by TCRdb to about 2019). A note on the overall study: The SMART-Seq v4 Ultra Low Input RNA kit was used to prepare libraries from fractions with low cell numbers. To track T-cell clones before and after primary and booster YFV17D yellow fever vaccination, bulk TCR alpha and beta repertoires were sequenced longitudinally. Two healthy male donors, one aged 18 to 29 and one aged 30 to 40 years, made up the cohort. Bulk PBMC replicates and cell subsets were isolated from blood drawn at multiple timepoints before and after both primary and secondary immunization. Findings and caveats that apply to the study as a whole: Computational filtering was needed because FACS-sorted repertoires could contain abundant contaminating clonotypes from the bulk population. A small fraction of clonotypes appeared in both the CD4 and CD8 compartments, likely as a result of convergent recombination. Compared with the primary T-cell response, the secondary T-cell response was weaker but faster, peaking on day 5 rather than day 15. After the booster, most of the clones that had expanded following primary vaccination were detected again (roughly 96% of CD4 and around 87% of CD8), which suggests that memory was broadly maintained. Because only a couple of donors were included in the study, the extent to which the findings can be generalized is limited.

A distance of 11 bases separates the germline ends of V and J, which lose 7 bases and 4 bases respectively. The CDR3 contains 12 residues, cysteine and phenylalanine counted. The CDR3 DNA has 36 bases and is translated from base 1. Per the germline V gene, SNHLY is the CDR1 and FYNNEI is the CDR2. This clonotype showed up just a few times. No cognate antigen has been identified for it. The input lacks base qualities; no much larger clone sits a single base away. The intended sense of this specimen's treatment or condition label: live attenuated yellow fever vaccine strain. At each blood-draw timepoint, two biological replicates of bulk PBMCs were obtained. PBMCs were isolated from peripheral blood using a standard Ficoll-Paque protocol. RNA was extracted with TriZol from bulk PBMCs, CD4 and CD8 fractions, and dextramer-positive and dextramer-negative fractions. TCR cDNA was synthesized by 5'RACE template switching, which introduced a universal primer site and unique molecular identifiers. Priming for cDNA synthesis came from both the TCR alpha and TCR beta constant segments. Two PCR steps were used to amplify libraries, with sample barcodes and sequencing adapters being added in the second step. Libraries were sequenced on Illumina HiSeq 2500 (2x100 bp) or NovaSeq (2x150 bp). In the paper's pipeline: MIGEC handled demultiplexing of reads and collapsing into UMI consensus sequences, while MiXCR performed V(D)J alignment. Vaccine-responding clonotypes were defined with edgeR using replicate PBMC samples, requiring FDR below 0.01 and a log2 fold change above 5 up to day 15. Each bulk clonotype received a CD4 or CD8 identity based on whether the sequenced CD4 or CD8 repertoire contained that clonotype at higher abundance. TCRdb reprocessed the public reads (quality trimming at Q25 with fastp, clone calling with MiXCR) and kept in-frame beta chains. Entries are consolidated by CDR3 protein sequence, retaining the most common genes and DNA. These V and J calls originate from TCRdb's pipeline instead of the authors' own analysis. This sample comprises a few hundred thousand distinct CDR3 sequences, approximately 16% of them detected only once. The top ten constitute 17% of the sample.

This TCR was sampled from a man aged 18 to 30 who received the YFV17D yellow fever vaccine. The chain joins TRBV2 to TRBJ2-7; possibly the D gene is TRBD1, per 5 matching bases. The input for sequencing was PBMCs, taken 5 days after the first yellow fever vaccination. CDR3 reads: CASTRGSYEQYF. The sequence in DNA is TGTGCCAGCACAAGGGGCTCTTACGAGCAGTACTTC. The full variable domain, completed from the reference TRBV2 and TRBJ2-7 proteins outside the CDR3, reads EPEVTQTPSHQVTQMGQEVILRCVPISNHLYFYWYRQILGQKVEFLVSFYNNEISEKSEIFDDQFSVERPDGSNFTLKIRSTKLEDSAMYFCASTRGSYEQYFGPGTRLTVT.